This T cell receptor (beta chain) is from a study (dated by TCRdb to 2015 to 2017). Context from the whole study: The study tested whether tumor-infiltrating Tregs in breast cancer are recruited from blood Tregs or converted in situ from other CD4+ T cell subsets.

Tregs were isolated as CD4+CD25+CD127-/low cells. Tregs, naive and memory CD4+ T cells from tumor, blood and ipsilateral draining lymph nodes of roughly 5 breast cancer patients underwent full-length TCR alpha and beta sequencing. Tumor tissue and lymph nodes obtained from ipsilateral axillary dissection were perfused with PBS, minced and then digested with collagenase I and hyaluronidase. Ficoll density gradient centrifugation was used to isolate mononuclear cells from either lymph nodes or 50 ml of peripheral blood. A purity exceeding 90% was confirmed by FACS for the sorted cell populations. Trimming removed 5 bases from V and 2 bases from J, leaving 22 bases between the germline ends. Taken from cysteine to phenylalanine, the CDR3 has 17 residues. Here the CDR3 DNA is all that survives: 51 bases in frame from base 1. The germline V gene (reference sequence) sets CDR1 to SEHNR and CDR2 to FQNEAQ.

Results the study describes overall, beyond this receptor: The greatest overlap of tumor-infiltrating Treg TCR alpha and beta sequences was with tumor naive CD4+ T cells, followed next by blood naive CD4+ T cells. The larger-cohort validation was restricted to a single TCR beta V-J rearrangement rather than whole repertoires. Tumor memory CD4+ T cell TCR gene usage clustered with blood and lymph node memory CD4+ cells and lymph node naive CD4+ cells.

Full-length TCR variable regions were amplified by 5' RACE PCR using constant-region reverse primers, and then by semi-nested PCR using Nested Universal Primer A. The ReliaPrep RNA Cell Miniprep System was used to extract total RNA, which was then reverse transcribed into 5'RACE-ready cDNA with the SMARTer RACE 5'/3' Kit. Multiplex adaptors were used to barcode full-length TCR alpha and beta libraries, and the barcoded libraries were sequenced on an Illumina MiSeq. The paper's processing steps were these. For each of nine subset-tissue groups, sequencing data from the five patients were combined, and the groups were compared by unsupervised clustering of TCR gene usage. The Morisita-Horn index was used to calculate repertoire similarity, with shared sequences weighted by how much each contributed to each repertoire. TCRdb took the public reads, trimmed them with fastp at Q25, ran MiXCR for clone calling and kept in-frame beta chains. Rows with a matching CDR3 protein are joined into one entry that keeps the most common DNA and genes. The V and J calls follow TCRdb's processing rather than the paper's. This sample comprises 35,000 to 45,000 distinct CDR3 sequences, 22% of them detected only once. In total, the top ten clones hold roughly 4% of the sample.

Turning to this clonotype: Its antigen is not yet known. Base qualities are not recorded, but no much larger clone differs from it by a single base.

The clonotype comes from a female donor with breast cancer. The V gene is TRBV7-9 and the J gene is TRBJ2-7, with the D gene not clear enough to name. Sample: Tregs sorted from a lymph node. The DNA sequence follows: TGTGCCAGCAGCGGCAGACATTTAACACTGAGAACCTACGAGCAGTACTTC. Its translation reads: CASSGRHLTLRTYEQYF.